Below, 32 T cell receptor beta chains from the same sample are listed, as sequenced in a study of blood T cells in healthy people across ages. With a J-beta primer mix and a sample-barcoded 5' primer, a second PCR ran about 6 to 11 cycles. TCRdb called the 5' RACE reads again in MiXCR, with one record for every CDR3 protein. The table records roughly 1.5 million distinct CDR3 sequences, under 55% of them present only once. The sequenced sample consisted of blood. These receptors all come from a woman aged 18-29 years in good health.

This clonotype has only a few counts. The J gene is TRBJ2-1, the V gene TRBV7-9; weak D call: TRBD2 (5 bases). The CDR3 runs to 17 residues. Between the trimmed V and J ends, which lost 2 bases and 4 bases, there was a span of 18 bases. Germline values: CDR1 SEHNR, CDR2 FQNEAQ (reference sequence). Written as DNA, the CDR3 is TGTGCCAGCAGCTTAAACCCCGGACGGGGTACTTACAATGAGCAGTTCTTC. It encodes CASSLNPGRGTYNEQFF.

This clonotype came up a few times. This sequence joins TRBV27 and TRBJ2-7, with TRBD2 matching over 15 bases. CDR3 length: 16 amino acids. Germline V gene sequence: CDR1 MNHEY, CDR2 SMNVEV (reference sequence). With 4 bases clipped from V and 7 bases from J, the junction kept 8 bases outside the gene matches. CDR3 sequence: CASSSLGTSGRHEQYF. The CDR3, as DNA: TGTGCCAGCAGTTCTCTCGGGACTAGCGGGAGGCATGAGCAGTACTTC.

This clonotype occurred once. The junction departs from the called germline gene at one end, perhaps through a read error. J is TRBJ2-7 and V is TRBV12-3 or TRBV12-4, with 10 bases that match TRBD1. TRBJ2-5 matches the DNA end more closely, so the J call is doubtful. The length of the CDR3 is 14 residues. The CDR3, as DNA: TGTGTCAGCAGTTCCCGGACAGGGGGAGAGACCCAGTACTTC. Encoded protein: CVSSSRTGGETQYF.

This clonotype was counted between two and nine times. The chain couples TRBV20-1 to TRBJ2-3; the D is unclear. Germline CDR1 and CDR2: DFQATT and SNEGSKA (reference sequence). The V end was cut by 1 base, the J end by 4 bases, with 12 bases between. This CDR3 has 14 amino acids. The CDR3 DNA reads as TGCAGTGCTAGAGCCGCGGATCTGGCAGATACGCAGTATTTT. This encodes CSARAADLADTQYF.

V is TRBV25-1 and J is TRBJ1-4; D may be TRBD1 (6 bases). V dropped 6 bases and J dropped 8 bases, with 16 bases sitting between them. This CDR3 is built from 14 residues. The germline V gene encodes CDR1 MGHDK and CDR2 SYGVNS. CDR3 nucleotides: TGTGCCAGCAGCCAAGGGGGGGCGCGGGAAAAACTGTTTTTT. Encoded protein: CASSQGGAREKLFF.

This chain's CDR3 is CASSPALHNEQFF. CDR3 in DNA: TGTGCCAGCAGCCCAGCCCTGCACAATGAGCAGTTCTTC. J is TRBJ2-1 and V is TRBV9; D unclear. Germline V gene data show CDR1 as SGDLS and CDR2 as YYNGEE. This CDR3 is 13 amino acids long. With 4 bases removed from V and 5 bases from J, the gap between germline ends came to 10 bases.

This sequence joins TRBV5-1 and TRBJ2-3; 9 nucleotides agree with TRBD2. The germline V gene has CDR1 SGHRS and CDR2 YFSETQ. Germline trimming cut 3 bases from V and 0 bases from J; bases unmatched to any gene: 5. This CDR3 region has 16 residues. CDR3 amino acids: CASSSLTSGSTDTQYF. CDR3 coding DNA: TGCGCCAGCAGCTCTCTGACTAGCGGAAGCACAGATACGCAGTATTTT. The variable domain in full, with the rest retrieved from reference TRBV5-1 and TRBJ2-3, is KAGVTQTPRYLIKTRGQQVTLSCSPISGHRSVSWYQQTPGQGLQFLFEYFSETQRNKGNFPGRFSGRQFSNSRSEMNVSTLELGDSALYLCASSSLTSGSTDTQYFGPGTRLTVL.

This chain uses TRBV11-2 with TRBJ2-1; 7 nucleotides align to TRBD1. The CDR3 totals 15 residues. J gave up 1 base and V 4 bases, and 4 bases lay outside the gene matches. Germline lookup yields CDR1 SGHAT and CDR2 FQNNGV. CDR3 sequence (DNA): TGTGCCAGCAGCTCTTACAGGGGATCCTACAATGAGCAGTTCTTC. As protein: CASSSYRGSYNEQFF.

The chain links TRBV11-2 to TRBJ2-1, with 9 bases identical to TRBD2. This CDR3 spans 18 amino acids. Germline V gene data show CDR1 as SGHAT and CDR2 as FQNNGV. Trimming at V came to 6 bases and at J to 0 bases, leaving 12 bases not matched to a gene. CDR3 region: CASRKGRGGRSSYNEQFF. CDR3 nucleotide sequence: TGTGCCAGCAGGAAGGGGCGGGGGGGAAGGAGCTCCTACAATGAGCAGTTCTTC.

The sample holds a few counts of this clonotype. This chain links TRBV20-1 with TRBJ1-1; the D is unclear. V lost 3 bases, J lost 2 bases, and 4 bases lay in between. The CDR3 covers 11 residues. In germline, CDR1 is DFQATT, CDR2 SNEGSKA (reference sequence). For the CDR3, the DNA is TGCAGTGCTAGCTACAACACTGAAGCTTTCTTT. Translated, it gives CSASYNTEAFF.

A remark on this clonotype: At one of its ends the junction is not consistent with the germline gene, which may arise from a read error. Here the CDR3 DNA reads TGTGCCAGCAGCCATCACAGCTACGATGAGCAGTTCTTC. Translated, it gives CASSHHSYDEQFF. The chain recombines TRBV3-1 with TRBJ2-1; D not resolved. The CDR3 extends over 13 amino acids. Germline assignment: CDR1 LGHDT and CDR2 YNNKEL (reference sequence).

This clonotype was seen at least ten times. V and J are TRBV29-1 and TRBJ1-2; the D is unclear. CDR1 and CDR2 from the germline V gene are SQVTM and ANQGSEA. With 0 bases removed from V and 7 bases from J, the gap between germline ends came to 9 bases. The CDR3 has 12 residues. The CDR3 DNA reads as TGCAGCGTTGAAGAGGAACATTCTGGCTACACCTTC. Its translation: CSVEEEHSGYTF.

V and J are TRBV19 and TRBJ2-1; D possibly matches TRBD1 or TRBD2 (5 bases each). Germline CDR1 and CDR2: LNHDA and SQIVND (reference sequence). V lost 5 bases and J 0 bases, leaving 14 bases between the germline ends. The CDR3 is 16 amino acids. The CDR3 loop reads CASSEAPGSSYNEQFF. CDR3 DNA sequence: TGTGCCAGTAGTGAGGCTCCAGGGAGCTCCTACAATGAGCAGTTCTTC.

The genes are TRBV6-5 and TRBJ1-1, with D unresolved. The CDR3 is 13 amino acids. Germline values: CDR1 MNHEY, CDR2 SVGAGI. The V end lost 3 bases, the J end lost 5 bases, and 10 bases lay between the germline ends. As DNA, the CDR3 is TGTGCCAGCAGTTATCAGACTAGGACTGAAGCTTTCTTT. Translation gives CASSYQTRTEAFF.

Turning to this clonotype: One end of the junction does not line up with germline, which may come from a read error. This chain connects TRBV28 to TRBJ2-1, with D possibly TRBD2 on 5 matching bases. Germline V gene sequence: CDR1 MDHEN, CDR2 SYDVKM. The CDR3 is made up of 12 amino acids. DNA for the CDR3: TGTGCCTGCAGTTCCTCAGAAGGGAGACAGTTCTTC. Translation gives CACSSSEGRQFF.

This rearrangement joins TRBV4-3 to TRBJ2-5; TRBD1 aligns across 9 bases. V was clipped by 0 bases and J by 2 bases; unmatched bases: 4. This CDR3 has 16 residues. Germline lookup yields CDR1 LGHNA and CDR2 YSLEER. Here the CDR3 DNA reads TGCGCCAGCAGCCAAGAAGCCGGGACAGGGCAAGAGACCCAGTACTTC. Encoded protein: CASSQEAGTGQETQYF.

The chain uses TRBV7-9 and TRBJ1-2; D gene ambiguous. Germline lookup yields CDR1 SEHNR and CDR2 FQNEAQ (reference sequence). The CDR3 totals 16 residues. Trimming took off 5 bases at V and 5 bases at J, with 21 bases between the two ends. CDR3 coding DNA: TGTGCCAGCAGCACCCGGATTCGGGCCGGGTTATATGGCTACACCTTC. It specifies CASSTRIRAGLYGYTF. Looking up the rest from reference TRBV7-9 and TRBJ1-2 gives the full variable domain: DTGVSQNPRHKITKRGQNVTFRCDPISEHNRLYWYRQTLGQGPEFLTYFQNEAQLEKSRLLSDRFSAERPKGSFSTLEIQRTEQGDSAMYLCASSTRIRAGLYGYTFGSGTRLTVV.

This clonotype was seen a handful of times. This chain uses TRBV14 with TRBJ2-7; perhaps TRBD2 as D (6 bases). CDR3 length: 14 amino acids. V was cut by 0 bases and J by 6 bases, with 12 bases left in between. Germline CDR1 reads SGHDN; CDR2 reads FVKESK. The CDR3, as DNA: TGTGCCAGCAGCCAAGACGCGGGATTTAGCGAGCAGTACTTC. It encodes CASSQDAGFSEQYF.

This chain's CDR3 is CASSFHTPGTSGEETQYF. CDR3 nucleotides: TGTGCCAGCAGTTTTCACACCCCAGGGACTAGCGGGGAAGAGACCCAGTACTTC. This sequence joins TRBV6-5 and TRBJ2-5; TRBD2 aligns across 13 bases. Germline V gives CDR1 MNHEY, CDR2 SVGAGI. With V trimmed by 4 bases and J by 3 bases, 11 bases remained unmatched. The CDR3 sequence is 18 residues long.

This rearrangement joins TRBV20-1 to TRBJ1-3, with D hard to call. V was cut by 0 bases and J by 0 bases, with 9 bases left in between. CDR3 length: 15 amino acids. Germline V CDR1 and CDR2: DFQATT, SNEGSKA (reference sequence). The CDR3: CSARDIGRSGNTIYF. CDR3 in DNA: TGCAGTGCTAGAGATATCGGGCGCTCTGGAAACACCATATATTTT.

This clonotype has a handful of counts. J is TRBJ2-3 and V is TRBV20-1; D unresolved. CDR1 is DFQATT, CDR2 SNEGSKA, per germline (reference sequence). CDR3 length equals 11 residues. V was clipped by 6 bases and J by 2 bases, with 6 bases between them. The CDR3 nucleotides are TGCAGTGCAGGATTCACAGATACGCAGTATTTT. Protein product: CSAGFTDTQYF.

Here the CDR3 DNA reads TGCGCCAGCAGCCCCTTCCCCGAATCTAGGGGGCGTCTCGAGAATGAGCAGTTCTTC. This translates into CASSPFPESRGRLENEQFF. V usage is TRBV5-1 and J usage is TRBJ2-1; 7 bases agree with TRBD1. The CDR3 runs to 19 residues. After removal of 4 bases from V and 7 bases from J, the junction contained 23 bases not matched to a gene. CDR1 and CDR2 from the germline V gene are SGHRS and YFSETQ.

The chain joins TRBV12-3 or TRBV12-4 to TRBJ1-1; no reliable D call. This CDR3 spans 12 amino acids. Trimming shortened V by 5 bases and J by 6 bases, and 10 bases separated the two germline ends. This CDR3 reads CASSRRTSEAFF. The DNA for the CDR3 is TGTGCCAGCAGTCGAAGGACGTCTGAAGCTTTCTTT.

This clonotype was found a few times. V usage is TRBV7-9 and J usage is TRBJ1-5; no definite D call. With 5 bases removed from V and 5 bases from J, the gap between germline ends came to 13 bases. Germline V gene data show CDR1 as SEHNR and CDR2 as FQNEAQ (reference sequence). This CDR3 is built from 14 residues. The CDR3 here is CASSARSRHQPQHF. In DNA form, the CDR3 reads TGTGCCAGCAGCGCGCGGAGCCGCCATCAGCCCCAGCATTTT.

This clonotype was counted between two and nine times. The V and J genes are TRBV11-1 and TRBJ1-4; TRBD1 matches 8 bases. V dropped 5 bases and J dropped 8; count of bases not matched to a gene: 4. The CDR3 extends over 13 amino acids. CDR1 is SGHAT, CDR2 FQDESV, per germline (reference sequence). CDR3 coding DNA: TGTGCCAGCAGCCGGGGACAGGCCGAAAAACTGTTTTTT. Its translation: CASSRGQAEKLFF.

The J gene is TRBJ2-2, the V gene TRBV15; the D call may be TRBD1 or TRBD2 (6 bases each). The CDR3 is made up of 14 amino acids. Trimming removed 8 bases at V and 5 bases at J, with 15 bases between. Germline loops: CDR1 LNHNV, CDR2 YYDKDF (reference sequence). The CDR3: CATQQGRGTGELFF. The CDR3 coding sequence is TGTGCCACCCAGCAGGGGCGGGGTACCGGGGAGCTGTTTTTT.

The table lists this clonotype with many counts. This rearrangement joins TRBV5-1 to TRBJ1-2; D unresolved. Between the trimmed V and J ends, which lost 1 base and 3 bases, there was a span of 7 bases. Germline loops: CDR1 SGHRS, CDR2 YFSETQ. The CDR3 spans 13 residues. The CDR3 DNA reads TGCGCCAGCAGCTTGACCGTTGACTATGGCTACACCTTC. Translation: CASSLTVDYGYTF.

The V gene is TRBV29-1, the J gene TRBJ2-1; tentative D call: TRBD2 (6 bases). CDR1 is SQVTM, CDR2 ANQGSEA, per germline. CDR3 length equals 13 residues. Trimming pared 8 bases from V and 9 bases from J, leaving 20 bases between. CDR3 residues: CSIEPSASGEQFF. In nucleotides, the CDR3 is TGCAGCATCGAACCTAGCGCCTCGGGTGAGCAGTTCTTC.

This clonotype was observed a few times. This chain connects TRBV20-1 to TRBJ2-1, with 12 bases lining up with TRBD2. The CDR3 sequence is 18 residues long. Unmatched junction bases numbered 11, after V lost 0 bases and J lost 5 bases. Germline CDR1 is DFQATT and CDR2 is SNEGSKA (reference sequence). CDR3 protein: CSARDVRLAGEFDNEQFF. The CDR3 DNA reads as TGCAGTGCTAGAGACGTAAGACTAGCGGGAGAGTTCGACAATGAGCAGTTCTTC.

J is TRBJ1-2 and V is TRBV4-3; TRBD1 might be the D (5 bases). The length of the CDR3 is 17 residues. Germline CDR1 and CDR2: LGHNA and YSLEER. V was trimmed by 3 bases and J by 2 bases, leaving 19 bases between them. Here the CDR3 reads CASSQGRWDGKNYGYTF. The CDR3 DNA reads as TGCGCCAGCAGCCAGGGCAGGTGGGACGGCAAAAACTATGGCTACACCTTC.

J is TRBJ2-5 and V is TRBV2, with 7 bases that match TRBD2. Germline-derived CDR1 and CDR2 are SNHLY and FYNNEI. V lost 6 bases to trimming and J lost 5 bases; unmatched junction nucleotides: 15. This CDR3 is built from 16 residues. The CDR3 is CASRPASRGFWETQYF. In DNA, the CDR3 is TGTGCCAGCAGGCCCGCCTCGCGGGGGTTTTGGGAGACCCAGTACTTC.

The sample holds a few counts of this clonotype. The gene calls are TRBV7-9 and TRBJ2-7; D is uncertain. This CDR3 comprises 15 residues. From germline, CDR1 is SEHNR and CDR2 FQNEAQ (reference sequence). V lost 1 base to trimming and J lost 0 bases, with 10 bases between them. CDR3 region: CASSLGRYTSYEQYF. DNA of the CDR3: TGTGCCAGCAGCTTAGGCCGTTATACCTCCTACGAGCAGTACTTC. The full variable domain, with the rest looked up from reference TRBV7-9 and TRBJ2-7, is DTGVSQNPRHKITKRGQNVTFRCDPISEHNRLYWYRQTLGQGPEFLTYFQNEAQLEKSRLLSDRFSAERPKGSFSTLEIQRTEQGDSAMYLCASSLGRYTSYEQYFGPGTRLTVT.